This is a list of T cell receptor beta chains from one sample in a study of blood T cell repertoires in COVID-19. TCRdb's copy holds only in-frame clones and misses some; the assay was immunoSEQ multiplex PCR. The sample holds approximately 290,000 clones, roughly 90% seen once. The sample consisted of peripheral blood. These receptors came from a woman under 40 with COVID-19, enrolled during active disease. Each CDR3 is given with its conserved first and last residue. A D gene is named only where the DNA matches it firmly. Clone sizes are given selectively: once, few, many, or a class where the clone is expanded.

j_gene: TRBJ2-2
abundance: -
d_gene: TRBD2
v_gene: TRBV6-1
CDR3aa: CASSARGSGRTNTGELFF
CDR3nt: TGTGCCAGCAGTGCCCGAGGTAGCGGGAGGACGAACACCGGGGAGCTGTTTTTT

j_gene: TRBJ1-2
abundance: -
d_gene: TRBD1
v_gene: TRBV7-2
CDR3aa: CASSFFSGGPSNYGYTF
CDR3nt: TGTGCCAGCAGCTTCTTTTCAGGGGGCCCTTCTAACTATGGCTACACCTTC

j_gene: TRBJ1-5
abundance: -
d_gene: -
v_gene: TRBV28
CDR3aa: CASTGFNSNQPQHF
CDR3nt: TGTGCCAGCACAGGATTTAATAGCAATCAGCCCCAGCATTTT

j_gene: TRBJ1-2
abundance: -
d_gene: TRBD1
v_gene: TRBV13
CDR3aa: CASSLGPGQGGDGYTF
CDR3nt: TGTGCCAGCAGCTTAGGCCCAGGACAGGGTGGAGATGGCTACACCTTC

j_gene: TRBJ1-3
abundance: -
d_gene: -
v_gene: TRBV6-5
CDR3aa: CASSNRDSGNTIYF
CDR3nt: TGTGCCAGCAGTAACCGGGACTCTGGAAACACCATATATTTT

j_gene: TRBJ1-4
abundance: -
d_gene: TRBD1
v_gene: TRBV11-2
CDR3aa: CASSSPGTGDEKLFF
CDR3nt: TGTGCCAGCAGCTCCCCCGGGACAGGGGATGAAAAACTGTTTTTT

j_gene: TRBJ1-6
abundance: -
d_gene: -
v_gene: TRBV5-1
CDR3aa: CASSLGTENSPLHF
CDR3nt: TGCGCCAGCAGCTTGGGGACAGAAAATTCACCCCTCCACTTT

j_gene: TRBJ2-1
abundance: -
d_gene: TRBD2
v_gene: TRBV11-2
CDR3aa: CASSRLAVDNEQFF
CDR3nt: TGTGCCAGCAGTCGACTAGCGGTTGACAATGAGCAGTTCTTC

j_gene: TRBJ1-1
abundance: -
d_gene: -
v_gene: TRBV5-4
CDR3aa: CASILRTGGGDTEAFF
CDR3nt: TGTGCCAGCATTCTCCGAACGGGGGGAGGGGACACTGAAGCTTTCTTT

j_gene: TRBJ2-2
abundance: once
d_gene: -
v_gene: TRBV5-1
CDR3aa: CASSSGPADTGELFF
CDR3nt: TGCGCCAGCAGCTCCGGGCCAGCGGACACCGGGGAGCTGTTTTTT

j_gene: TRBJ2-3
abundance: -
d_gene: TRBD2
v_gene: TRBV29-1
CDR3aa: CSVALAGGPTDTQYF
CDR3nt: TGCAGCGTGGCACTAGCGGGAGGACCCACAGATACGCAGTATTTT

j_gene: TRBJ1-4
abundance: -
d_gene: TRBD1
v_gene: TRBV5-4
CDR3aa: CASSSGTGAEKLFF
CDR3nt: TGTGCCAGCAGCTCCGGGACAGGGGCTGAAAAACTGTTTTTT

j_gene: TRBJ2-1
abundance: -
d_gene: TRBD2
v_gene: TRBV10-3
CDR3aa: CAIMESSGYNEQFF
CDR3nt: TGTGCCATCATGGAGTCTAGCGGTTACAATGAGCAGTTCTTC

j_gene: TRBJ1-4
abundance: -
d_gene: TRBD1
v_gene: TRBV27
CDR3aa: CASSPTKRGLATNEKLFF
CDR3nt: TGTGCCAGCAGTCCCACCAAGAGGGGGCTGGCAACTAATGAAAAACTGTTTTTT

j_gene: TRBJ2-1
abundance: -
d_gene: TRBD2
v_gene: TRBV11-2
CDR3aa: CASSLDLAGTYNEQFF
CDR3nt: TGTGCCAGCAGCTTAGATCTAGCGGGGACATACAATGAGCAGTTCTTC

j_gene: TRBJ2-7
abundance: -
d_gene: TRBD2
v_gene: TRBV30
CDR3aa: CAYALAGVYEQYF
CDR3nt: TGTGCCTACGCTCTAGCGGGAGTTTACGAGCAGTACTTC

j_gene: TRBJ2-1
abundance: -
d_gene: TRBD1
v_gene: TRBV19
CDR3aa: CASSTLQGNSYNEQFF
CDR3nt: TGTGCCAGTAGTACTTTACAGGGGAACTCCTACAATGAGCAGTTCTTC

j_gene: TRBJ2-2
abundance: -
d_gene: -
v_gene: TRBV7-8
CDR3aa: CASSLRESNTGELFF
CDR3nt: TGTGCCAGCAGCTTACGGGAATCGAACACCGGGGAGCTGTTTTTT

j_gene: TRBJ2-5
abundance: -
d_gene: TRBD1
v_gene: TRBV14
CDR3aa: CASSQDRLETGGEETQYF
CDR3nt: TGTGCCAGCAGCCAAGATCGGTTGGAGACAGGGGGCGAAGAGACCCAGTACTTC

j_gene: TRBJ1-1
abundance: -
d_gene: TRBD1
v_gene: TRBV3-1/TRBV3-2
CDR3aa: CASSQQGAMNTEAFF
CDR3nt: TGTGCCAGCAGCCAACAGGGGGCCATGAACACTGAAGCTTTCTTT

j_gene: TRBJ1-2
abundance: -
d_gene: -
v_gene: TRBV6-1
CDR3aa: CASSEQTVDWRYYGYTF
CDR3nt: TGTGCCAGCAGTGAACAGACAGTAGATTGGCGGTACTATGGCTACACCTTC

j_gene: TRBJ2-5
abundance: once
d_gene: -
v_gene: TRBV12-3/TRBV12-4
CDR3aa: CASSLGGQETQYF
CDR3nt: TGTGCCAGCAGTTTGGGGGGCCAAGAGACCCAGTACTTC

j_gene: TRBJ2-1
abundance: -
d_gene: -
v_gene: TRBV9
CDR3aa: CASSVGDIGGNEQFF
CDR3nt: TGTGCCAGCAGCGTAGGGGACATCGGAGGTAATGAGCAGTTCTTC

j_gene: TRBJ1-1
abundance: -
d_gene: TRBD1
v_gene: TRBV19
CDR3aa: CASTSSGGWNTEAFF
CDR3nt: TGTGCCAGTACCTCCTCAGGGGGTTGGAACACTGAAGCTTTCTTT

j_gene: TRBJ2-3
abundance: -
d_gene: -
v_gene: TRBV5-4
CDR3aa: CASSWSGSTDTQYF
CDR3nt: TGTGCCAGCAGCTGGAGCGGGAGCACAGATACGCAGTATTTT

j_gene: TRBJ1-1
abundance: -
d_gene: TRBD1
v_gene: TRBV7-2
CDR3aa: CASSLSGQGGAFF
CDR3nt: TGTGCCAGCAGCTTATCAGGGCAGGGGGGCGCTTTCTTT

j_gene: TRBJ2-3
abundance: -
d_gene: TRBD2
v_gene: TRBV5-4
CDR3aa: CASSSAGGLADTQYF
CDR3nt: TGTGCCAGCAGCTCAGCGGGAGGGTTGGCAGATACGCAGTATTTT

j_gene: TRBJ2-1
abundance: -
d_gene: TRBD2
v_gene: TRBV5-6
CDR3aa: CASSSLAGSYNEQFF
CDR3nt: TGTGCCAGCAGCTCACTAGCGGGCTCCTACAATGAGCAGTTCTTC

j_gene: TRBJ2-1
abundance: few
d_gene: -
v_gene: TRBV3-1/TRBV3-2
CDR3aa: CASSQFEAGEQFF
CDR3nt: TGTGCCAGCAGCCAATTCGAGGCCGGTGAGCAGTTCTTC

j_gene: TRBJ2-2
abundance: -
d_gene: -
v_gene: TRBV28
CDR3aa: CASSLGGGELFF
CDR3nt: TGTGCCAGCAGCCTTGGAGGAGGGGAGCTGTTTTTT

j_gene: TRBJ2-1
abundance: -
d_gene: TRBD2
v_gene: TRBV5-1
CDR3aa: CASSLVPGGRSSYNEQFF
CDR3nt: TGCGCCAGCAGCTTGGTCCCGGGGGGAAGAAGCTCCTACAATGAGCAGTTCTTC

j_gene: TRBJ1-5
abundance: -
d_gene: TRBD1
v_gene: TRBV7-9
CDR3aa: CASSSQGSNQPQHF
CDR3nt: TGTGCCAGCAGCTCACAGGGGAGCAATCAGCCCCAGCATTTT

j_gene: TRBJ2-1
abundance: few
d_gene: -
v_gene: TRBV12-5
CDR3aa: CASGSTDMYEQFF
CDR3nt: TGTGCTAGTGGTTCGACAGACATGTATGAGCAGTTCTTC